This TCR beta chain was sequenced during a study of blood T cell repertoires in COVID-19. Profiling relied on immunoSEQ multiplex PCR, and the TCRdb table lists in-frame clones only, not all of them. The sample has a few hundred thousand clones; 70% to 90% are singletons. The V and J ends lost 0 bases and 5 bases respectively, with 8 bases between them. This CDR3 spans 15 amino acids. Per germline, CDR1 LGHNA and CDR2 YSLEER. The chain carries TRBV4-3 and TRBJ1-6; no definite D call. Sequencing was done on a sample of PBMCs or T cells enriched from blood (not recorded which). The sequence came from a woman in her 30s who had recovered from COVID-19. The CDR3 sequence: CASSQDPGHNSPLHF. The CDR3 coding sequence is TGCGCCAGCAGCCAAGATCCGGGTCATAATTCACCCCTCCACTTT.